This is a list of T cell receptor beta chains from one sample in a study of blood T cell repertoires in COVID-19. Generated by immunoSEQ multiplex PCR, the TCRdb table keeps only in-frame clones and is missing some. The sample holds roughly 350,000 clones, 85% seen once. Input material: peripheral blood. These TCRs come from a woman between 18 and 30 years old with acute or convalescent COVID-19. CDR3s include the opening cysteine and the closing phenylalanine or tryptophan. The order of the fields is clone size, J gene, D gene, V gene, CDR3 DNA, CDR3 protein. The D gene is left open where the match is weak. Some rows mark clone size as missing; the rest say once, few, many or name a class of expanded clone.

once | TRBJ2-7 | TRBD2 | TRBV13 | TGTGCCAGCAGCTTATGGGGGGGAAACGAGCAGTACTTC | CASSLWGGNEQYF
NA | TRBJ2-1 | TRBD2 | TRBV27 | TGTGCCACCGGGACTAGCGGGTACAATGAGCAGTTCTTC | CATGTSGYNEQFF
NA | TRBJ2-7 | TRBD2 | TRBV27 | TGTGCCAGCGGTCGACTAGCGGGATCCTACGAGCAGTACTTC | CASGRLAGSYEQYF
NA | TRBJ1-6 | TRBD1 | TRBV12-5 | TGTGCTAGTGGTCGGGACAGTTCACCCCTCCACTTT | CASGRDSSPLHF
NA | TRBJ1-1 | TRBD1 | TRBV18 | TGTGCCAGCTCACCACCGGGACAGGGCTACACTGAAGCTTTCTTT | CASSPPGQGYTEAFF
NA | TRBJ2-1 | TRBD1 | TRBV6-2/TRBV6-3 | TGTGCCAGCAGTGACGGGGCAGGGGGAGTTGAGCAGTTCTTC | CASSDGAGGVEQFF
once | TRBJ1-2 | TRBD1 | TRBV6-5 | TGTGCCAGCGGGACAGGGAATAACTATGGCTACACCTTC | CASGTGNNYGYTF
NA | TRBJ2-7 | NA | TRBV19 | TGTGCCAGTAGTATTTTTTTTTCGACAGGTATCTCCTACGAGCAGTACTTC | CASSIFFSTGISYEQYF
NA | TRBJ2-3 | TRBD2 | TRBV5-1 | TGCGCCAGCAGTATGCTAGCGGGGGGCTTAGATACGCAGTATTTT | CASSMLAGGLDTQYF
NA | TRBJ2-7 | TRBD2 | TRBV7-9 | TGTGCCAGCAGCCTCGGGACTAGCGGGAGTGACGAGCAGTACTTC | CASSLGTSGSDEQYF
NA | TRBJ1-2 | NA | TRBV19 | TGTGCCAGTAGTGCCGGGGACTATGGCTACACCTTC | CASSAGDYGYTF
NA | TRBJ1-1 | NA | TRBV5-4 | TGTGCCAGCAGCTTGGGAAAGGGGTTGGGGACTGAAGCTTTCTTT | CASSLGKGLGTEAFF
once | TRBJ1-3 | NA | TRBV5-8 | TGTGCCAGCAGCGCGGTGAGGAAGGGAAACACCATATATTTT | CASSAVRKGNTIYF
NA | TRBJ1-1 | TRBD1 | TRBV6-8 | TGTGCCAGCAGTTGCGCGGGACAGGCGAACACTGAAGCTTTCTTT | CASSCAGQANTEAFF
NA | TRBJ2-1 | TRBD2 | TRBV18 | TGTGCCAGCTCACCAGGACTAGTCTACAATGAGCAGTTCTTC | CASSPGLVYNEQFF
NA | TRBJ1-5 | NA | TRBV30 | TGTGCCTGGAGTGAATCGGGAAATCAGCCCCAGCATTTT | CAWSESGNQPQHF
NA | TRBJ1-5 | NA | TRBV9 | TGTGCCAGCAGCGTAGGGAGTAGCAATCAGCCCCAGCATTTT | CASSVGSSNQPQHF
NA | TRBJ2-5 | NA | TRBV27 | TGTGCCAGCAGTTTACAGGGGGGCGGAGAGACCCAGTACTTC | CASSLQGGGETQYF
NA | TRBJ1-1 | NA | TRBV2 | TGTGCCAGCAGCGTCCTACGGGGTTCCACTGAAGCTTTCTTT | CASSVLRGSTEAFF
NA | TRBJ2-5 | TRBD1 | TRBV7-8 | TGTGCCAGCAGCTTGGGGACAGTTCAAGAGACCCAGTACTTC | CASSLGTVQETQYF
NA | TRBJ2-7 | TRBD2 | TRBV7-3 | TGTGCCAGCAGCTTTGGGACTAGCGGGAGCGAGCAGTACTTC | CASSFGTSGSEQYF
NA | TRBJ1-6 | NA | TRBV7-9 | TGTGCCAGCAGCGGGAGTTCACCCCTCCACTTT | CASSGSSPLHF